The 25 T cell receptor beta chains presented below share a single source sample, sequenced in a study of T cells in Graves' hyperthyroidism and ophthalmopathy (dated by TCRdb to between 2018 and 2021). The method behind the library was multiplex PCR. The data were produced on an Illumina HiSeq 2000. The TCR beta CDR3 regions were amplified from RNA transcripts. A first-round RT-PCR of the TCR CDR3 used the HTBI primer set with the Qiagen OneStep RT-PCR kit. The raw public data were reprocessed by TCRdb itself: fastp quality trimming at Q25, MiXCR clonotype calling, in-frame beta chains only. Rows with one shared CDR3 protein collapse into an entry with the most common genes and DNA. The sample table holds around 440,000 distinct CDR3 sequences, of which less than 20% were seen once. Clones ranked in the top ten supply roughly 8% of the sample. Source material: blood. These receptors were collected from a woman younger than 35 with Graves' hyperthyroidism.

At least ten counts were recorded for this clonotype. The V call is TRBV3-1, the J call TRBJ2-7; D is perhaps TRBD1 (6 bases). V lost 1 base and J lost 2, with 15 bases in between. The CDR3 consists of 16 residues. From germline, CDR1 is LGHDT and CDR2 YNNKEL (reference sequence). CDR3 DNA sequence: TGTGCCAGCAGCCAAGCAAGAGACAGGATGACCTACGAGCAGTACTTC. Its translation is CASSQARDRMTYEQYF.

At least ten counts were recorded for this clonotype. The gene calls are TRBV6-5 and TRBJ2-3; D remains unclear. V was shortened by 2 bases and J by 2 bases, with 8 bases between the two germline ends. The CDR3 has 14 amino acids. Germline V gene data show CDR1 as MNHEY and CDR2 as SVGAGI. The CDR3 loop reads CASSYDRVTDTQYF. CDR3 nucleotides: TGTGCCAGCAGTTACGATCGGGTCACAGATACGCAGTATTTT.

This clonotype was seen repeatedly, ten times or more. The chain couples TRBV7-9 to TRBJ1-2; D unresolved. Germline CDR1 SEHNR, CDR2 FQNEAQ (reference sequence). The germline V and J ends were trimmed by 5 bases and 8 bases, with 15 bases remaining between them. The CDR3 contains 13 residues. The CDR3 sequence is CASSAGPSKGYTF. CDR3 DNA: TGTGCCAGCAGCGCCGGGCCTTCGAAAGGCTACACCTTC.

This chain links TRBV19 with TRBJ1-2, with D possibly matching TRBD1 (6 bases). This CDR3 is 13 amino acids long. V dropped 7 bases and J dropped 7 bases, with 16 bases sitting between them. Per the germline V gene, CDR1 is LNHDA and CDR2 is SQIVND (reference sequence). In nucleotides, the CDR3 is TGTGCCAGTATGTCGACAGGCATCCCTGGCTACACCTTC. It encodes CASMSTGIPGYTF. Combining the CDR3 with reference TRBV19 and TRBJ1-2 gives the whole variable domain DGGITQSPKYLFRKEGQNVTLSCEQNLNHDAMYWYRQDPGQGLRLIYYSQIVNDFQKGDIAEGYSVSREKKESFPLTVTSAQKNPTAFYLCASMSTGIPGYTFGSGTRLTVV.

This clonotype was seen ten or more times. The rearrangement joins TRBV9 to TRBJ2-7, with 7 bases fitting TRBD1. CDR3 length equals 15 residues. Germline V gene data show CDR1 as SGDLS and CDR2 as YYNGEE. After removal of 0 bases from V and 0 bases from J, the junction contained 3 bases not matched to a gene. DNA for the CDR3: TGTGCCAGCAGCGTAGAGACAGGGTACTCCTACGAGCAGTACTTC. Protein: CASSVETGYSYEQYF.

The chain carries TRBV5-1 and TRBJ2-3; no reliable D call. The germline V gene encodes CDR1 SGHRS and CDR2 YFSETQ. The V and J ends lost 0 bases and 4 bases respectively, with 9 bases between them. CDR3 length equals 14 residues. The chain's CDR3 is CASSLERAPDTQYF. The CDR3 DNA reads as TGCGCCAGCAGCTTGGAGAGAGCCCCAGATACGCAGTATTTT.

The table lists this clonotype with many counts. J is TRBJ1-6 and V is TRBV6-6; TRBD1 matches 8 bases. Germline V lookup: CDR1 MNHNY, CDR2 SVGAGI (reference sequence). This CDR3 is 17 amino acids long. Unmatched junction bases numbered 3, after V lost 2 bases and J lost 0 bases. This CDR3 reads CASSYTTGGSYNSPLHF. The DNA for the CDR3 is TGTGCCAGCAGTTACACCACAGGGGGCTCCTATAATTCACCCCTCCACTTT.

This clonotype was detected many times. The chain joins TRBV12-3 or TRBV12-4 to TRBJ2-7; D is undetermined. The CDR3 runs to 14 residues. V was clipped by 7 bases and J by 5 bases, with 18 bases between them. CDR3 DNA sequence: TGTGCCAGCACTATCGTCTCATCCGAGAACGAGCAGTACTTC. Translated: CASTIVSSENEQYF.

The V call is TRBV11-3, the J call TRBJ2-7; 10 bases agree with TRBD2. The V and J ends lost 5 bases and 2 bases, in that order; junction bases with no gene match: 6. This CDR3 has 15 amino acids. The germline V gene has CDR1 SGHNT and CDR2 YENEEA. CDR3: CASSTRTSGPYEQYF. CDR3 in DNA: TGTGCCAGCAGCACCCGGACTAGCGGACCCTACGAGCAGTACTTC.

In this sample, this clonotype turned up many times. The V gene is TRBV30, the J gene TRBJ1-1; no firm D call. This CDR3 comprises 13 residues. Between the trimmed V and J ends, which lost 0 bases and 1 base, there was a span of 6 bases. Germline V lookup: CDR1 GTSNPN, CDR2 SVGIG (reference sequence). CDR3 in DNA: TGTGCCTGGAGTGTACAGCCGAACACTGAAGCTTTCTTT. Protein product: CAWSVQPNTEAFF.

CDR3 in amino acids: CASSVEGTSFYNEQFF. In DNA, the CDR3 is TGTGCCAGCAGCGTAGAAGGGACAAGTTTTTACAATGAGCAGTTCTTC. The chain links TRBV9 to TRBJ2-1; D is perhaps TRBD1 (6 bases). Germline CDR1 and CDR2: SGDLS and YYNGEE. The ends were cut back, 0 bases at V and 4 bases at J, with 14 bases in the middle. The CDR3 has 16 amino acids.

This clonotype was observed a handful of times. The chain recombines TRBV7-9 with TRBJ2-1, with 8 bases aligning to TRBD2. The V segment lost 4 bases and the J segment 7 bases; nucleotides outside the gene matches: 12. Germline CDR1 reads SEHNR; CDR2 reads FQNEAQ (reference sequence). This CDR3 is built from 16 residues. The CDR3 loop reads CASSSPQAGGRNEQFF. The CDR3, as DNA: TGTGCCAGCAGCTCCCCTCAAGCTGGCGGGAGGAATGAGCAGTTCTTC.

This clonotype was counted once. The chain uses TRBV30 and TRBJ2-7, with D perhaps matching TRBD2 (6 bases). Germline V gives CDR1 GTSNPN, CDR2 SVGIG (reference sequence). The CDR3 spans 16 residues. Trimming removed 4 bases at V and 4 bases at J, with 23 bases between. The DNA for the CDR3 is TGTGCCTGGACCACCGGGACCGGGATTCGGGGGTACGAGCAGTACTTC. This sequence encodes CAWTTGTGIRGYEQYF.

This clonotype was observed once. The chain combines TRBV7-9 with TRBJ1-5, with TRBD1 matching 9 bases. V shed 1 base, J shed 4 bases, and the junction held 5 bases outside the gene matches. The CDR3 runs to 16 residues. CDR1 and CDR2 from the germline V gene are SEHNR and FQNEAQ (reference sequence). The chain's CDR3 is CASSLVRTGVNQPQHF. The CDR3 DNA is TGTGCCAGCAGCTTAGTGAGGACAGGGGTAAATCAGCCCCAGCATTTT. The complete variable domain, with remaining parts taken from reference TRBV7-9 and TRBJ1-5, reads DTGVSQNPRHKITKRGQNVTFRCDPISEHNRLYWYRQTLGQGPEFLTYFQNEAQLEKSRLLSDRFSAERPKGSFSTLEIQRTEQGDSAMYLCASSLVRTGVNQPQHFGDGTRLSIL.

The chain employs TRBV7-9 and TRBJ2-2, with D uncertain. The length of the CDR3 is 12 residues. Trimming removed 8 bases at V and 4 bases at J, with 8 bases between. Germline V lookup: CDR1 SEHNR, CDR2 FQNEAQ (reference sequence). CDR3 protein: CASLGSTGELFF. In nucleotides, the CDR3 is TGTGCCAGCCTCGGGTCCACCGGGGAGCTGTTTTTT.

A single count supports this clonotype. This sequence may be a read error, since a much larger clone differs from it by one base. The chain has TRBV4-1 and TRBJ2-3; 10 nucleotides line up with TRBD1. Germline CDR1 MGHRA, CDR2 YSYEKL. This CDR3 is built from 17 residues. With 1 base clipped from V and 1 base from J, the junction kept 5 bases outside the gene matches. CDR3 sequence reads: CASSQVPGTGGTDTQYF. The DNA of the CDR3 is TGCGCCAGCAGCCAAGTCCCCGGGACAGGGGGCACAGATACGCAGTATTTT.

This clonotype was picked up many times. V usage is TRBV12-3 or TRBV12-4 and J usage is TRBJ2-3; 8 nucleotides line up with TRBD2. This CDR3 comprises 15 residues. V lost 10 bases and J lost 5; bases outside the gene matches: 14. The CDR3 bases are TGTGCCACCTTGCCTAGAGCGGGGGCCGTAGATACGCAGTATTTT. This encodes CATLPRAGAVDTQYF.

This clonotype was seen many times. The V gene is TRBV30, the J gene TRBJ2-1, with D perhaps matching TRBD2 (6 bases). CDR1 and CDR2 (germline): GTSNPN, SVGIG (reference sequence). The V gene lost 4 bases and the J gene lost 10 bases, with 11 bases spanning the gap. The CDR3 totals 11 residues. CDR3 nucleotide sequence: TGTGCCTGGACCGGTGCGGGAGAGCAGTTCTTC. Its translation is CAWTGAGEQFF.

J is TRBJ2-6 and V is TRBV28, with a possible D match to TRBD1 (5 bases). CDR3 size: 17 residues. Germline values: CDR1 MDHEN, CDR2 SYDVKM. V was trimmed by 2 bases and J by 6 bases, leaving 17 bases between them. The CDR3 DNA sequence: TGTGCCAGCAGTTTAGCCAGGGAAGGTACTGAGGCCAACGTCCTGACTTTC. This translates into CASSLAREGTEANVLTF.

This clonotype was seen many times. The chain is built from TRBV13 and TRBJ2-7; 9 bases are shared with TRBD1. Germline trimming cut 5 bases from V and 5 bases from J; bases unmatched to any gene: 10. Germline-derived CDR1 and CDR2 are PRHDT and FYEKMQ (reference sequence). This CDR3 is 15 amino acids long. The CDR3 region is CASSPTGTGTDEQYF. In nucleotides, the CDR3 is TGTGCCAGCAGCCCCACCGGGACAGGGACCGACGAGCAGTACTTC.

At least ten counts were recorded for this clonotype. This chain links TRBV30 with TRBJ1-2; D unclear. The germline V and J ends were trimmed by 8 bases and 2 bases, with 12 bases remaining between them. The CDR3 has 12 amino acids. Per germline, CDR1 GTSNPN and CDR2 SVGIG (reference sequence). CDR3 sequence reads: CAGGPSNYGYTF. CDR3 bases: TGTGCCGGAGGTCCGTCAAACTATGGCTACACCTTC.

This clonotype occurred many times. V is TRBV6-5 and J is TRBJ1-4; TRBD1 matches 7 bases. With V trimmed by 0 bases and J by 11 bases, 18 bases remained unmatched. This CDR3 contains 18 residues. Germline V CDR1 and CDR2: MNHEY, SVGAGI. The CDR3 nucleotides are TGTGCCAGCAGTTACTCCGCACCGGGACAGCGTCAGGGTGAGAAACTGTTTTTT. Translating it yields CASSYSAPGQRQGEKLFF.

This clonotype was recorded many times. This chain links TRBV5-1 with TRBJ2-3; D tentatively fits TRBD1 or TRBD2 (5 bases each). Germline CDR1 and CDR2: SGHRS and YFSETQ. This CDR3 is built from 15 residues. Trimming shortened V by 1 base and J by 1 base, and 10 bases separated the two germline ends. CDR3 coding DNA: TGCGCCAGCAGCTTGACCGGGACGGGCACAGATACGCAGTATTTT. Translation: CASSLTGTGTDTQYF.

This clonotype was counted ten times or more. The V gene is TRBV3-1, the J gene TRBJ2-2; D possibly uses TRBD1 or TRBD2 (5 bases each). This CDR3 region has 16 residues. From germline, CDR1 is LGHDT and CDR2 YNNKEL (reference sequence). Trimming left V 3 bases short and J 3 bases short, with 14 bases between. DNA for the CDR3: TGTGCCAGCAGCCATTCCGGGTGGGGGTACACCGGGGAGCTGTTTTTT. It yields the protein CASSHSGWGYTGELFF.

Many counts were recorded for this clonotype. The chain couples TRBV19 to TRBJ1-1; perhaps TRBD1 as D (6 bases). The V end was cut by 4 bases, the J end by 1 base, with 13 bases between. The CDR3 contains 15 residues. CDR1 LNHDA and CDR2 SQIVND come from the germline V gene (reference sequence). The chain's CDR3 is CASSTVTGGNTEAFF. The CDR3 region has the DNA TGTGCCAGTAGTACGGTGACAGGCGGGAACACTGAAGCTTTCTTT.